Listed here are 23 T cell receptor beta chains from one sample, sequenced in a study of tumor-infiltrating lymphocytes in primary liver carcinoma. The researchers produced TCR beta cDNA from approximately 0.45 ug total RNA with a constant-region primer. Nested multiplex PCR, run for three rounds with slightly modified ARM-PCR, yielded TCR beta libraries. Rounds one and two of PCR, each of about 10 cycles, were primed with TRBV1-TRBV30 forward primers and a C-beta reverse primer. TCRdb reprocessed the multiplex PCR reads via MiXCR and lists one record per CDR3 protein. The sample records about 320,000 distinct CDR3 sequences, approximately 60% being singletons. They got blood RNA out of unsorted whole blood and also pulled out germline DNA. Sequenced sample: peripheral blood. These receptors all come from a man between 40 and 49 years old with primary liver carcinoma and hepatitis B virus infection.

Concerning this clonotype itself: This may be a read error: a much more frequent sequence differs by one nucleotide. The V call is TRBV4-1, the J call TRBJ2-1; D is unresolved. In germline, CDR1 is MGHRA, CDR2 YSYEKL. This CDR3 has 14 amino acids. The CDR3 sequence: CASSQGATENGQFF. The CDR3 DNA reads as TGCGCCAGCAGCCAAGGGGCAACGGAGAATGGGCAGTTCTTC.

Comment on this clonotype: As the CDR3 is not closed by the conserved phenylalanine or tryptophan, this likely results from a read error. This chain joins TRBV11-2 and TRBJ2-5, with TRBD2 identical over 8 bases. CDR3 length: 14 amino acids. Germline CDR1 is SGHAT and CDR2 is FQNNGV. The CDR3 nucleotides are TGTGTCAGCAGCTTAGAACTAGCGGAAGAGACCCAGTACCTC. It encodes CVSSLELAEETQYL.

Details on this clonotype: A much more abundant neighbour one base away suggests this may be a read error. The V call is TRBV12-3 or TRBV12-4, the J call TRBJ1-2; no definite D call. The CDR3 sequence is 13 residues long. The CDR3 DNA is TGTGCCGGCAGTTTAAGGACCGAATATGGCTACACCTTC. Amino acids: CAGSLRTEYGYTF.

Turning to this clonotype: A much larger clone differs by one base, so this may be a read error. CDR3 region: CAGSSDRGTEAFF. The CDR3, as DNA: TGTGCCGGCAGCTCTGACAGGGGAACTGAAGCTTTCTTT. This chain connects TRBV11-2 to TRBJ1-1; 8 positions match TRBD1. The length of the CDR3 is 13 residues. CDR1 is SGHAT, CDR2 FQNNGV, per germline.

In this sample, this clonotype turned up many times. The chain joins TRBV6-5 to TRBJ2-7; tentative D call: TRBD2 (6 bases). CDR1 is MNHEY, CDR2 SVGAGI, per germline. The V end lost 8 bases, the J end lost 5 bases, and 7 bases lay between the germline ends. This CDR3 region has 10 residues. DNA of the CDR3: TGTGCCAGCGGGGAGGACGAGCAGTACTTC. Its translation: CASGEDEQYF.

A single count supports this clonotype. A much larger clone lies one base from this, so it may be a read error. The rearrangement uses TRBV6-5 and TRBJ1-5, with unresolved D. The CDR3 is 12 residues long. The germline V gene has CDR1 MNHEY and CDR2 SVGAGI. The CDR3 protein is CARRPQNQPQHF. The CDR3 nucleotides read TGTGCCCGCAGACCACAAAATCAGCCCCAGCATTTT.

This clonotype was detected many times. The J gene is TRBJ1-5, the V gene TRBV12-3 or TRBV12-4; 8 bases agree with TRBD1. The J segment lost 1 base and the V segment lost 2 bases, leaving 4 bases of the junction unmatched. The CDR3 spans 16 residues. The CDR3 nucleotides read TGTGCCAGCAGTTTATCAGGGGGCGGAAGCAATCAGCCCCAGCATTTT. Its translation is CASSLSGGGSNQPQHF.

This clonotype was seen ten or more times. The CDR3 nucleotides read TGTGCCAGCAGTGCAGGGGAGACCCAGTACTTC. Translated, it gives CASSAGETQYF. The gene calls are TRBV12-3 or TRBV12-4 and TRBJ2-5; a possible D gene is TRBD1 (5 bases). Trimming removed 5 bases at V and 5 bases at J, with 6 bases between. The length of the CDR3 is 11 residues.

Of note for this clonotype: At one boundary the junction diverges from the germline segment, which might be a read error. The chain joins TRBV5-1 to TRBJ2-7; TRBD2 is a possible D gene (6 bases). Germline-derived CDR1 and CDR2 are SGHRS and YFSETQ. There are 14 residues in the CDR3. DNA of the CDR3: TGCGCCAGTAGCTTGCAGGGACTCCCCGGGGAGCAGTACTTC. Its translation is CASSLQGLPGEQYF.

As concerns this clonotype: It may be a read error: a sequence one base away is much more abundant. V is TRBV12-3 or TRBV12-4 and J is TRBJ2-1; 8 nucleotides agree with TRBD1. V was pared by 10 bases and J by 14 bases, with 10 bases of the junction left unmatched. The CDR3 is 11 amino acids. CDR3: CANRSGGGEFF. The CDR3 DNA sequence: TGTGCCAACAGGTCAGGGGGCGGGGAGTTCTTC.

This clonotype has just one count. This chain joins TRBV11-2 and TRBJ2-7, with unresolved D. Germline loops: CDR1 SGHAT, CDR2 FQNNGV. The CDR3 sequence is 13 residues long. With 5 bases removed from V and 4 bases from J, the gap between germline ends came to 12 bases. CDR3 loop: CASSPRPPYEQYF. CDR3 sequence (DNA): TGTGCCAGCAGCCCAAGACCGCCTTACGAGCAGTACTTC.

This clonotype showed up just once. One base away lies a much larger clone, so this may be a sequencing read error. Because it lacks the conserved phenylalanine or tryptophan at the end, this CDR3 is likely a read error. The CDR3 loop reads CASRGTGVYGYTL. CDR3 DNA: TGTGCCAGCAGAGGGACAGGCGTCTATGGCTACACCTTG. This chain links TRBV6-5 with TRBJ1-2; 8 bases fit TRBD1. Trimming removed 6 bases from V and 4 bases from J; junction bases left unmatched: 4. CDR1 and CDR2 (germline): MNHEY, SVGAGI. The CDR3 is 13 amino acids.

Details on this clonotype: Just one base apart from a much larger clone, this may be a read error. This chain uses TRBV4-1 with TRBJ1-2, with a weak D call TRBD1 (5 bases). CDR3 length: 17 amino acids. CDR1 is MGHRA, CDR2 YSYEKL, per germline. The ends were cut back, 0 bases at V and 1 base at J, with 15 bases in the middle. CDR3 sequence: CASSQDRHGANNYGYTF. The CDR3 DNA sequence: TGCGCCAGCAGCCAAGATAGGCACGGGGCTAATAACTATGGCTACACCTTC.

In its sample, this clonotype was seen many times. CDR3 region: CASSKRTSGSADTGELFF. CDR3 in DNA: TGTGCCAGCAGTAAAAGGACTAGCGGGAGCGCGGACACCGGGGAGCTGTTTTTT. The V call is TRBV6-2 or TRBV6-3, the J call TRBJ2-2, with 13 positions matching TRBD2. This CDR3 comprises 18 residues. CDR1 and CDR2 (germline): MNHEY, SVGEGT. The V and J ends lost 5 bases and 3 bases, in that order; junction bases with no gene match: 9.

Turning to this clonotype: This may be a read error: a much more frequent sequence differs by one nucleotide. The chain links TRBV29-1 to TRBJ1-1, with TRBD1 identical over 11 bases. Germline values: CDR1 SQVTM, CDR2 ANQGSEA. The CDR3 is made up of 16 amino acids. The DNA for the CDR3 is TGCAGGGCCCGGCCCCGGGGACAGGGGGGGAACACTGAAGCTTTCTTT. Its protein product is CRARPRGQGGNTEAFF.

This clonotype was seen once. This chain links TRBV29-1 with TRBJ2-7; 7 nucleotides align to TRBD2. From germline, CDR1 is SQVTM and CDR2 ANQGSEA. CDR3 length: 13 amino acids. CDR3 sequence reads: CDVAAGGAYEQYF. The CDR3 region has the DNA TGCGACGTTGCCGCTGGGGGGGCCTACGAGCAGTACTTC.

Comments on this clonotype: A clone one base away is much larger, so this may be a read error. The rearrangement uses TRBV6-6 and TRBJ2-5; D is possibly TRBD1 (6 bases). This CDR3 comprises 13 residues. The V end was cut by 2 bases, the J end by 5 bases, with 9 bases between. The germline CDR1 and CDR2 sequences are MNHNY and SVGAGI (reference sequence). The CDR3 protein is CASSYGQHETQYF. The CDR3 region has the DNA TGTGCCAGCAGTTACGGACAGCACGAGACCCAGTACTTC.

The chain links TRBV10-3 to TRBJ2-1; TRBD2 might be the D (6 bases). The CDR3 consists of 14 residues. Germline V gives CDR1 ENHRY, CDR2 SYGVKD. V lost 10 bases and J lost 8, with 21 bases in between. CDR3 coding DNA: TGTGCCACCCGACCCGAGGACACGGGGGATGAGCAGTTCTTC. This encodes CATRPEDTGDEQFF.

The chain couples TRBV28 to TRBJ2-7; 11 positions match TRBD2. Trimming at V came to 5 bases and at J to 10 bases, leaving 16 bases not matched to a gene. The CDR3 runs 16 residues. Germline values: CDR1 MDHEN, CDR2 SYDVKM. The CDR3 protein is CASSPPGLAGELGQYF. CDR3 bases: TGTGCCAGCAGTCCCCCAGGACTAGCGGGTGAATTAGGACAGTACTTC.

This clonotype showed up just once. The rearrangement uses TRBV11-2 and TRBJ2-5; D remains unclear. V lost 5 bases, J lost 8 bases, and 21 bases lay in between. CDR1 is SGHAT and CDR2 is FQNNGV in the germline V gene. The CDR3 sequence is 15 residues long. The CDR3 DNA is TGTGCCAGCAGCCTCGTCGGGCTACTCCCAGATACCCAGTACTTC. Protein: CASSLVGLLPDTQYF.

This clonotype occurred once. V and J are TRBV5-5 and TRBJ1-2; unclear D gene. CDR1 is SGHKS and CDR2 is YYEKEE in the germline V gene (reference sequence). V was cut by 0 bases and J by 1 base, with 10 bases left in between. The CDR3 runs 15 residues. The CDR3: CASSLGWTHNYGYTF. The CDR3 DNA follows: TGTGCCAGCAGCTTGGGTTGGACGCATAACTATGGCTACACCTTC.

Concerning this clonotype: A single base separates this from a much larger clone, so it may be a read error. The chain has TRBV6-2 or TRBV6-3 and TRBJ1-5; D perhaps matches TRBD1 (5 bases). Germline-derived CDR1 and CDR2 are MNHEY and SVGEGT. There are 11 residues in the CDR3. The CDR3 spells CASSYLGPHHF. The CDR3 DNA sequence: TGTGCCAGCAGTTACTTGGGGCCCCACCATTTT.

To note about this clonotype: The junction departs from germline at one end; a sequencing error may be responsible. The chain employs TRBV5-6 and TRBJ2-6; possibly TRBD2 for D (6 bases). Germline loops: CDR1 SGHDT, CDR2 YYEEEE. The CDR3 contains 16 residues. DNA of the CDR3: TGTGCCAGCAGCGGGAGGATCAGTTCTGGGGCCAACGTCCCGACTTTC. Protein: CASSGRISSGANVPTF. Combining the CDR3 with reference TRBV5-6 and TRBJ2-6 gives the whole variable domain DAGVTQSPTHLIKTRGQQVTLRCSPKSGHDTVSWYQQALGQGPQFIFQYYEEEERQRGNFPDRFSGHQFPNYSSELNVNALLLGDSALYLCASSGRISSGANVPTFGAGSRLTVL.